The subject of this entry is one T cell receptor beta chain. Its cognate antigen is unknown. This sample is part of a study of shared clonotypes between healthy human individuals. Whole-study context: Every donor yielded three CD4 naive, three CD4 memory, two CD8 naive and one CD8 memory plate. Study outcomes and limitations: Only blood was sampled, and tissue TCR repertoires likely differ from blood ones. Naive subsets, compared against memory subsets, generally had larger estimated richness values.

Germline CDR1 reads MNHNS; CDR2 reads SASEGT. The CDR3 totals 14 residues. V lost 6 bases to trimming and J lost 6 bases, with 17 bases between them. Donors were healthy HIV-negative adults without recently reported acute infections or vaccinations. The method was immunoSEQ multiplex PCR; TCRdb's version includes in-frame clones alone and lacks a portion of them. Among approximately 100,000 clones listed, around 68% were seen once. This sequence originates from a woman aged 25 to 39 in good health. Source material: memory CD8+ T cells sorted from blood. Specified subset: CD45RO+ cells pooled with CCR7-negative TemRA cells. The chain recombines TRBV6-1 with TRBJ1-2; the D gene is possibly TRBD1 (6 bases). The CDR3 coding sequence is TGTGCCAGCAGCGCCCCAGCAGGGGTTCATGGCTACACCTTC. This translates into CASSAPAGVHGYTF.